The 17 T cell receptor beta chains reported below all come from one sample, sequenced in a study of beta chain features in type 1 diabetes (dated by TCRdb to the late 2010s). The library relied on the immunoSEQ multiplex PCR assay. The entire amount of isolated RNA was reverse transcribed using the High Capacity cDNA Reverse Transcription Kit, so the sequenced TCRB transcripts were expressed ones. Not all clones reach the TCRdb copy of this immuneACCESS table, which keeps in-frame sequences only. Checked studies attribute under half of the gap to unresolved V genes and leave the rest unexplained. For this sample there are 300,000 to 350,000 clones; about 13% appear just once. 0.015% of the sample comes from the top ten. Their antigen targets remain unknown. Paper-wide results and their limitations: A moderate but significant shortening of TCRB CDR3 length was observed in type 1 diabetes patients in all four CD4+ subsets.

The sample consisted of naive CD4+ T cells from blood. The sample's cell subset or site label, decoded: true naive CD4+ T cells. The source of these receptors is a woman aged 18-30 years with type 1 diabetes.

This clone was seen more than once but under ten times. This rearrangement joins TRBV7-3 to TRBJ2-3; D might be TRBD2 (6 bases). Trimming took off 4 bases at V and 2 bases at J, with 16 bases between the two ends. The germline CDR1 and CDR2 sequences are SGHTA and FQGTGA. CDR3 length: 16 amino acids. The CDR3 coding sequence is TGTGCCAGCAGCTCCCGGGGACTGCCTGCCACAGATACGCAGTATTTT. The encoded protein is CASSSRGLPATDTQYF.

The V gene is TRBV6-6, the J gene TRBJ2-1, with 7 bases that match TRBD1. This CDR3 spans 16 amino acids. The V gene's germline CDR1 is MNHNY and CDR2 SVGAGI (reference sequence). The ends lost 6 bases at V and 7 bases at J; junction bases unmatched: 15. The CDR3 reads CASSLTRDSSANEQFF. The CDR3 DNA reads TGTGCCAGCAGCCTAACTCGGGACAGCTCTGCGAATGAGCAGTTCTTC.

The chain has TRBV30 and TRBJ2-1, with D perhaps matching TRBD2 (7 bases). The CDR3 totals 16 residues. V was pared by 2 bases and J by 0 bases, with 14 bases between. Germline lookup yields CDR1 GTSNPN and CDR2 SVGIG (reference sequence). The CDR3 DNA reads TGTGCCTGGAGTCGGGGGGCACGAAGCTCCTACAATGAGCAGTTCTTC. This gives the protein CAWSRGARSSYNEQFF.

The J gene is TRBJ2-1, the V gene TRBV25-1; D perhaps matches TRBD2 (5 bases). The CDR3 sequence is 12 residues long. CDR1 and CDR2 (germline): MGHDK, SYGVNS. The germline V and J ends were trimmed by 10 bases and 0 bases, with 7 bases remaining between them. CDR3 amino acids: CATGSSYNEQFF. The CDR3 DNA reads as TGTGCCACGGGGAGCTCCTACAATGAGCAGTTCTTC.

This clone was counted a few times. The chain links TRBV21-1 to TRBJ1-2; the table calls TRBD1, which could not be checked here. TRBV21-1 is marked as a pseudogene. This CDR3 region has 11 residues. The CDR3 spells CASSKGAGYTF. The CDR3 DNA follows: TGTGCCAGCAGCAAAGGGGCCGGCTACACCTTC.

The gene calls are TRBV7-2 and TRBJ1-1, with 8 bases aligning to TRBD1. The CDR3 totals 14 residues. Germline trimming cut 8 bases from V and 0 bases from J; bases unmatched to any gene: 5. Germline CDR1 SGHTA, CDR2 FQGNSA. The chain's CDR3 is CASRGQAMNTEAFF. Written as DNA, the CDR3 is TGTGCCAGCCGGGGACAGGCGATGAACACTGAAGCTTTCTTT.

This clone appeared a few times. This rearrangement joins TRBV9 to TRBJ2-6; tentatively, D is TRBD1 (6 bases). Trimming cost V 2 bases and J 2 bases, with 14 bases left between them. Germline CDR1 and CDR2: SGDLS and YYNGEE. This CDR3 comprises 17 residues. In DNA, the CDR3 is TGTGCCAGCAGCGTCAGGGGTTCCGGCCCTGGGGCCAACGTCCTGACTTTC. This sequence encodes CASSVRGSGPGANVLTF.

J is TRBJ2-1 and V is TRBV6-6; D not resolved. V dropped 6 bases and J dropped 6 bases, with 15 bases sitting between them. Germline V gene lookup returns CDR1 MNHNY and CDR2 SVGAGI (reference sequence). This CDR3 has 14 amino acids. In DNA, the CDR3 is TGTGCCAGCAGCCGAGGATCCATGTTCAATGAGCAGTTCTTC. It codes for CASSRGSMFNEQFF.

This clone has only a few counts. This chain uses TRBV9 with TRBJ1-1; no clear D. Trimming stripped 0 bases from V and 7 bases from J, with 10 bases between. The germline gives CDR1 SGDLS, CDR2 YYNGEE. The CDR3 totals 13 residues. The CDR3 nucleotides are TGTGCCAGCAGCGTAGTCCGAGGAGGTGAAGCTTTCTTT. Protein: CASSVVRGGEAFF.

This clone came up a few times. The rearrangement links TRBV6-5 to TRBJ2-7; the D gene is possibly TRBD1 (5 bases). There are 16 residues in the CDR3. Per germline, CDR1 MNHEY and CDR2 SVGAGI. The V end was cut by 0 bases, the J end by 3 bases, with 15 bases between. CDR3 region: CASSYSLPDRGYEQYF. The CDR3 coding sequence is TGTGCCAGCAGTTACTCGCTACCGGATAGGGGCTACGAGCAGTACTTC.

This clone has a handful of counts. The chain recombines TRBV7-9 with TRBJ2-1; 10 nucleotides agree with TRBD2. Germline loops: CDR1 SEHNR, CDR2 FQNEAQ (reference sequence). The V and J ends lost 3 bases and 3 bases, in that order; junction bases with no gene match: 11. The CDR3 has 18 residues. CDR3 loop: CASSFSWLAGEGYNEQFF. DNA for the CDR3: TGTGCCAGCAGCTTCTCGTGGCTAGCGGGAGAAGGCTACAATGAGCAGTTCTTC.

This clone has more than one count but fewer than ten. V gene TRBV11-2 combines with J gene TRBJ2-7; D is unclear. Trimming stripped 0 bases from V and 2 bases from J, with 8 bases between. Germline CDR1 SGHAT, CDR2 FQNNGV. The CDR3 is 14 residues long. CDR3 sequence reads: CASSLDLTAYEQYV. CDR3 in DNA: TGTGCCAGCAGCTTAGATCTAACAGCCTACGAGCAGTACGTC.

This sequence joins TRBV5-5 and TRBJ1-1; D might be TRBD1 (6 bases). In germline, CDR1 is SGHKS, CDR2 YYEKEE (reference sequence). Trimming shortened V by 0 bases and J by 5 bases, and 11 bases separated the two germline ends. This CDR3 contains 14 residues. This CDR3 is CASSLAGEGTEAFF. Here the CDR3 DNA reads TGTGCCAGCAGCTTGGCAGGGGAGGGAACTGAAGCTTTCTTT. The full variable domain, completed using reference TRBV5-5 and TRBJ1-1, is DAGVTQSPTHLIKTRGQQVTLRCSPISGHKSVSWYQQVLGQGPQFIFQYYEKEERGRGNFPDRFSARQFPNYSSELNVNALLLGDSALYLCASSLAGEGTEAFFGQGTRLTVV.

This clone was seen a few times. The J gene is TRBJ2-1, the V gene TRBV4-2; D uncertain. Germline loops: CDR1 LGHNA, CDR2 YNFKEQ. The CDR3 is 15 residues long. The V gene lost 4 bases and the J gene lost 3 bases, with 13 bases spanning the gap. The CDR3 coding sequence is TGTGCCAGCAGCCGACCGGGTCGAAGCTACAATGAGCAGTTCTTC. Protein product: CASSRPGRSYNEQFF.

This chain connects TRBV15 to TRBJ2-2, with D possibly being TRBD2 (6 bases). V lost 6 bases and J lost 4, with 12 bases in between. The germline gives CDR1 LNHNV, CDR2 YYDKDF (reference sequence). This CDR3 comprises 14 residues. The CDR3 region has the DNA TGTGCCACCAGGGGTAAAGCGGGCACCGGGGAGCTGTTTTTT. Protein: CATRGKAGTGELFF.

The chain recombines TRBV15 with TRBJ2-5, with TRBD2 as a possible D gene (5 bases). The CDR3 covers 13 residues. V was cut by 5 bases and J by 5 bases, with 12 bases left in between. CDR1 and CDR2 from the germline V gene are LNHNV and YYDKDF (reference sequence). CDR3 sequence: CATSPRLMETQYF. The CDR3 region has the DNA TGTGCCACCAGCCCCCGACTAATGGAGACCCAGTACTTC.

This clone was observed a few times. The chain employs TRBV7-2 and TRBJ2-3; 16 bases line up with TRBD2. The V segment lost 7 bases and the J segment 3 bases; nucleotides outside the gene matches: 7. This CDR3 is 17 amino acids long. CDR1 is SGHTA, CDR2 FQGNSA, per germline. The CDR3 sequence: CASTMGLAGGGTDTQYF. CDR3 nucleotide sequence: TGTGCCAGCACCATGGGACTAGCGGGAGGGGGGACAGATACGCAGTATTTT.